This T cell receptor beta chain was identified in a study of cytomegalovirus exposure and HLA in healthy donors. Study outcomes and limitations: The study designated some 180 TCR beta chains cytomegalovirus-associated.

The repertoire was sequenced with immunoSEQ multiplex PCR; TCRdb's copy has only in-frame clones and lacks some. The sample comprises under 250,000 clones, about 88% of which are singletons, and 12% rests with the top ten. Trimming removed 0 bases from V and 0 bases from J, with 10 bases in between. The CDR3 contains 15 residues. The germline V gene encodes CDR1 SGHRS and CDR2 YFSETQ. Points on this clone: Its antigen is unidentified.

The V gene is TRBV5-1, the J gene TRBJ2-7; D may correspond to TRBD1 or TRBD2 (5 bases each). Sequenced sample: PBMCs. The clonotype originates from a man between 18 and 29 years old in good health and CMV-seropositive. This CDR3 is CASSLEGTDSYEQYF. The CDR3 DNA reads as TGCGCCAGCAGCTTGGAAGGGACGGACTCCTACGAGCAGTACTTC. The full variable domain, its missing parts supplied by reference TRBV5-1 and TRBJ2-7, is KAGVTQTPRYLIKTRGQQVTLSCSPISGHRSVSWYQQTPGQGLQFLFEYFSETQRNKGNFPGRFSGRQFSNSRSEMNVSTLELGDSALYLCASSLEGTDSYEQYFGPGTRLTVT.